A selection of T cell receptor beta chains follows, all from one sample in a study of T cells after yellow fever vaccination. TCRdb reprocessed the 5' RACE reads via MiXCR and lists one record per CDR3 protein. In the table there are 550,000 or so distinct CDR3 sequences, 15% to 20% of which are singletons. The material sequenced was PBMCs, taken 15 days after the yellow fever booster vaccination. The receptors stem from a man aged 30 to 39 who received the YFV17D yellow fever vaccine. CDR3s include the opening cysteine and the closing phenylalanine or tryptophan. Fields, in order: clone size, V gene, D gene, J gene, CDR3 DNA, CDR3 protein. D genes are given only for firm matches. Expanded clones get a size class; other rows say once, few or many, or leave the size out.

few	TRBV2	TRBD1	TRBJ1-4	TGTGCCAGCAGTTGGGGGACAGGGGGCGATGAAAAACTGTTTTTT	CASSWGTGGDEKLFF
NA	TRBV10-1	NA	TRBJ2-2	TGCGCCAGCAGTGAGCCCAGGGGGAACACCGGGGAGCTGTTTTTT	CASSEPRGNTGELFF
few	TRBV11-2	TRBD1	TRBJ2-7	TGTGCCAGCAACCGACAGGGTGGACCTTACGAGCAGTACTTC	CASNRQGGPYEQYF
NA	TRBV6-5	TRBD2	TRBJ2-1	TGTGCCAGCAGTTACACTAGCGGGATATTCCCCTACAATGAGCAGTTCTTC	CASSYTSGIFPYNEQFF
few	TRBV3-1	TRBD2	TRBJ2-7	TGTGCCAGCAGCCTGAGAGCGGGAGTACAGAACGAGCAGTACTTC	CASSLRAGVQNEQYF
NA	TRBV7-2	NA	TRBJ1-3	TGTGCCAGCAGCTTAGGACAGTCCTCCTCTGGAAACACCATATATTTT	CASSLGQSSSGNTIYF
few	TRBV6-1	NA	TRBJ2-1	TGTGCCAGCTTCGGTCCGGGTTCCTACAATGAGCAGTTCTTC	CASFGPGSYNEQFF
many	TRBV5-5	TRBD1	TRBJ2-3	TGTGCCAGCAGCGCCAGGACAGGGGGCGAGTTTACGCAGTATTTT	CASSARTGGEFTQYF
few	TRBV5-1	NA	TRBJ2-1	TGCGCCAGCTCGAAGGGGGTGGGCGTTGAGCAGTTCTTC	CASSKGVGVEQFF
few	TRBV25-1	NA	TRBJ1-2	TGTGCCAGCAGTGAGAGAAGCGGGATCTATGGCTACACCTTC	CASSERSGIYGYTF
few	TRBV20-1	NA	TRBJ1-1	TGCAGTGCTCGGGGTGGTTTGGGTACTGAAGCTTTCTTT	CSARGGLGTEAFF
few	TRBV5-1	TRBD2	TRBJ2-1	TGCGCCAGCAGCTTGTTGGGGGGGACTAGCGGGATTTTCGTCAATGAGCAGTTCTTC	CASSLLGGTSGIFVNEQFF
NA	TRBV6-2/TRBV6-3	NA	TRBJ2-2	TGTGCCAGCAGTTACTTTGAGACCGGGGAGCTGTTTTTT	CASSYFETGELFF
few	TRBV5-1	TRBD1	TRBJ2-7	TGCGCCAGCAGCACAACCGGGACAGGACCCTACGAGCAGTACTTC	CASSTTGTGPYEQYF
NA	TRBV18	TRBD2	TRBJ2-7	TGTGCCAGCTCCCCGAGGGAGGGTAGCTACGAGCAGTACTTC	CASSPREGSYEQYF
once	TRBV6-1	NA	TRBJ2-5	TGTGCCAGCACCGTGGGGGGAGCAGAGACCCAGTACTTC	CASTVGGAETQYF
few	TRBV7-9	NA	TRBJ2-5	TGTGCCAGCAGCCACCCGACAGCTCAAGAGACCCAGTACTTC	CASSHPTAQETQYF
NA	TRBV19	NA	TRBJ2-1	TGTGCCAGTAGCACCGGGACCCGAACTTGGGAAGAGCAGTTCTTC	CASSTGTRTWEEQFF
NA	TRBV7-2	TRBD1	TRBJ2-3	TGTGCCAGCAGCCCCAGGGGGCTAAGCACAGATACGCAGTATTTT	CASSPRGLSTDTQYF
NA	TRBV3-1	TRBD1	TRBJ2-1	TGTGCCAGCAGCCAAGGTGTCCGAGTCGGTTCAGGGGGAAATGAGCAGTTCTTC	CASSQGVRVGSGGNEQFF
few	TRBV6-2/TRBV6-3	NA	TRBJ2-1	TGTGCCAGCAGTTACGTGGAGGAAAAGCAGTTCTTC	CASSYVEEKQFF
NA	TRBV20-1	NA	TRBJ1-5	TGCAGTGCTAGTATGGACCAGATTTATTCCTCTCAGCCCCAGCATTTT	CSASMDQIYSSQPQHF
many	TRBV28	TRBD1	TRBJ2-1	TGTGCCAGCCAAAAGGGTGACAGGGGGCAAAAGGGTGAGCAGTTCTTC	CASQKGDRGQKGEQFF
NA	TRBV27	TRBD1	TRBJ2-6	TGTGCCAGCAGCCACCGACAGGGGACGCTCTCCTCTGGGGCCAACGTCCTGACTTTC	CASSHRQGTLSSGANVLTF
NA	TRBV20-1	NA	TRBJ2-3	TGCAGTGCTTCCACCGGATTAGCCTCAGATACGCAGTATTTT	CSASTGLASDTQYF
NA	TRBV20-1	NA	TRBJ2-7	TGCAGTGCAAGGGACCGGACATCGGGCCTGTCCTACGAGCAGTACTTC	CSARDRTSGLSYEQYF
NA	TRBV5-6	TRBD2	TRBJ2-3	TGTGCCAGCAGCGAAAAACTAGCGGGAGTTTCTACAGATACGCAGTATTTT	CASSEKLAGVSTDTQYF
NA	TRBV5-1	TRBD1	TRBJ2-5	TGCGCCAGCAGCACGGGACAGGGTAAAGAGACCCAGTACTTC	CASSTGQGKETQYF
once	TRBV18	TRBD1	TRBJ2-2	TGTGCCAGCTCCCTCGGACAGGGGGGAAACACCGGGGAGCTGTTTTTT	CASSLGQGGNTGELFF
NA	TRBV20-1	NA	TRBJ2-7	TGCAGCTACAGGCTGGGCCCCTACGAGCAGTACTTC	CSYRLGPYEQYF
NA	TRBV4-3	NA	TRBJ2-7	TGCGCCAGCAGCCAAGGGGGGGGCGGGATACCCTACGAGCAGTACTTC	CASSQGGGGIPYEQYF
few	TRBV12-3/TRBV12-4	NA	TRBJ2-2	TGTGCCAGCAGTTTAACGGGCCGAGGGGCCGGGGAGCTGTTTTTT	CASSLTGRGAGELFF
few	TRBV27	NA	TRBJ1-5	TGTGCCAGCAGTCCCTCGGGGGTCTTTCAGCCCCAGCATTTT	CASSPSGVFQPQHF
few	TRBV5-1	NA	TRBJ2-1	TGCGCCAGCAGCCCCGGGCCCCCGGACCTCTACAATGAGCAGTTCTTC	CASSPGPPDLYNEQFF
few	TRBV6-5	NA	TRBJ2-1	TGTGCCAGCCGACCCCGGTTTGGGGGCTCCTACAATGAGCAGTTCTTC	CASRPRFGGSYNEQFF
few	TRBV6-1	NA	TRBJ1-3	TGTGCCAGCAGGAGCGCAGGGGTCTCTGGAAACACCATATATTTT	CASRSAGVSGNTIYF
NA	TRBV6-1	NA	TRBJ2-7	TGTGCCAGCAGGGAGAGCGGGCTCAACTACGAGCAGTACTTC	CASRESGLNYEQYF
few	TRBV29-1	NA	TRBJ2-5	TGCAGCGTGAGGGGAGTCCGGGAGACCCAGTACTTC	CSVRGVRETQYF
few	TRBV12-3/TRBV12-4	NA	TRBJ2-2	TGTGCCAGCAGCCGTAGCATGAACACCGGGGAGCTGTTTTTT	CASSRSMNTGELFF
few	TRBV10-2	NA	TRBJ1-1	TGCGCCAGCAGAAACGACGCCAGGGGAGGGACTGAAGCTTTCTTT	CASRNDARGGTEAFF
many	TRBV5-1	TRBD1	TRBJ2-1	TGCGCCAGCAGCTTGGAATGGGCGGGACAGGGGAATGAGCAGTTCTTC	CASSLEWAGQGNEQFF
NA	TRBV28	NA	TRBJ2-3	TGTGCCACTGGGAGACGCACAGATACGCAGTATTTT	CATGRRTDTQYF
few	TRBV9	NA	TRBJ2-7	TGTGCCAGCAGCGTAGCACCGGGACAAGATTACGAGCAGTACTTC	CASSVAPGQDYEQYF